Detailed here is one TCR beta chain. This specimen comes from a study of T cells after somatic rescue of genetic block. With 4 bases clipped from V and 0 bases from J, the junction kept 3 bases outside the gene matches. In germline, CDR1 is SGHTA, CDR2 FQGNSA. The CDR3 runs 15 residues. Libraries were prepared by immunoSEQ multiplex PCR; TCRdb keeps only in-frame clonotypes and omits some of them. In the table there are under 150,000 clones, about nine tenths of which are singletons. Sequencing was carried out using peripheral blood mononuclear cells (PBMCs). The chain recombines TRBV7-2 with TRBJ2-3; 8 nucleotides match TRBD2. This receptor was obtained from a woman aged 18-30 years. The CDR3 loop is CASSSLAGSTDTQYF. CDR3 DNA sequence: TGTGCCAGCAGCTCCCTAGCGGGCAGCACAGATACGCAGTATTTT.